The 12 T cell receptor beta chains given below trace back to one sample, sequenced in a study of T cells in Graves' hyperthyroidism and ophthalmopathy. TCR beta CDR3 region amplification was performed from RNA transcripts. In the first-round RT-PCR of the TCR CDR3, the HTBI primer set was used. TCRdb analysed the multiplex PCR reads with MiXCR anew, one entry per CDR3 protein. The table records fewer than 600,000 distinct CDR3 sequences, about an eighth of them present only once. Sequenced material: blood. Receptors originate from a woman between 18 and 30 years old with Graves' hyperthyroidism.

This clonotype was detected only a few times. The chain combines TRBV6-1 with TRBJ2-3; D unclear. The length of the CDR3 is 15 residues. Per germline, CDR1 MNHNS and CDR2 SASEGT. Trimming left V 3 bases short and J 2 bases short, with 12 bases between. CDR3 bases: TGTGCCAGCAGTGAGTTTGCAGCCAACACAGATACGCAGTATTTT. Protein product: CASSEFAANTDTQYF.

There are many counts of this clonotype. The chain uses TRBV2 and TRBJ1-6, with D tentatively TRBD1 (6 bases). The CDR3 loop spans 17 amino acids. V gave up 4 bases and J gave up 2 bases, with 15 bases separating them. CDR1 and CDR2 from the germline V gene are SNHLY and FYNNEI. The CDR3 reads CASSVAGRGTYNSPLHF. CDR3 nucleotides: TGTGCCAGCAGTGTAGCGGGCAGGGGCACCTATAATTCACCCCTCCACTTT. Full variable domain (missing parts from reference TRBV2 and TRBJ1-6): EPEVTQTPSHQVTQMGQEVILRCVPISNHLYFYWYRQILGQKVEFLVSFYNNEISEKSEIFDDQFSVERPDGSNFTLKIRSTKLEDSAMYFCASSVAGRGTYNSPLHFGNGTRLTVT.

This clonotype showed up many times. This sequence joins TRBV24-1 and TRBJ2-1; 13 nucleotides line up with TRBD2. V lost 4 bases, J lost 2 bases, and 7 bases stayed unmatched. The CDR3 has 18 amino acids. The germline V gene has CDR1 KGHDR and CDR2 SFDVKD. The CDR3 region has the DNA TGTGCCACCAGTGACTCCACCACTAGCGGGAGGGCCTACAATGAGCAGTTCTTC. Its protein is CATSDSTTSGRAYNEQFF.

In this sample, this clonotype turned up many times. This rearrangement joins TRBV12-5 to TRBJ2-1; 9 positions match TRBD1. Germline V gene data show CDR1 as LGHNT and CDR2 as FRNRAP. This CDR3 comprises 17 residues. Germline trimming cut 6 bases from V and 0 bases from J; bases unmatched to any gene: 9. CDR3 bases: TGTGCTAGTGGGCCCGTCCCGGGACAGGGCTCCTACAATGAGCAGTTCTTC. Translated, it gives CASGPVPGQGSYNEQFF.

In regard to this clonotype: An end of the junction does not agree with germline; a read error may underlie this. DNA of the CDR3: TGTGCCAGCAGCCAACACGGAGGGGTCGACACCGGGGAGCCGTTTTTT. Translating it yields CASSQHGGVDTGEPFF. The chain has TRBV3-1 and TRBJ2-2; tentatively, D is TRBD2 (6 bases). Germline values: CDR1 LGHDT, CDR2 YNNKEL (reference sequence). CDR3 length: 16 residues.

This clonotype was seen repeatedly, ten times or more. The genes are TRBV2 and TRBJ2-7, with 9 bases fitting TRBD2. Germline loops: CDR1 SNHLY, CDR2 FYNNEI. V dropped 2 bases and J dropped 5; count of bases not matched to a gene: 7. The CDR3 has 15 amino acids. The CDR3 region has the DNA TGTGCCAGCAGTGAAAGGCGGGAGGGCAGGAACGAGCAGTACTTC. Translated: CASSERREGRNEQYF. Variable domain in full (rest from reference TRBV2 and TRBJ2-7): EPEVTQTPSHQVTQMGQEVILRCVPISNHLYFYWYRQILGQKVEFLVSFYNNEISEKSEIFDDQFSVERPDGSNFTLKIRSTKLEDSAMYFCASSERREGRNEQYFGPGTRLTVT.

The CDR3 nucleotides read TGTGCCAGCAGTTTAGGAGCGGGAGGAATTGGTAACAATGAGCAGTTCTTC. It specifies CASSLGAGGIGNNEQFF. The chain recombines TRBV12-3 or TRBV12-4 with TRBJ2-1, with 9 bases aligning to TRBD2. This CDR3 comprises 17 residues. With V trimmed by 1 base and J by 5 bases, 9 bases remained unmatched.

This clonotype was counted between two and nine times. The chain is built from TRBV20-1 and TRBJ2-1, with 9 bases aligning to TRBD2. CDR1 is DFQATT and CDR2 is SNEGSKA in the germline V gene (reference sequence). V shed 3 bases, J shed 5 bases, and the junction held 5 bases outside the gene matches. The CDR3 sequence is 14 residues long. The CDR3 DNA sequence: TGCAGTGCTAGGGTTAGCGGGAGAGACAATGAGCAGTTCTTC. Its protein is CSARVSGRDNEQFF.

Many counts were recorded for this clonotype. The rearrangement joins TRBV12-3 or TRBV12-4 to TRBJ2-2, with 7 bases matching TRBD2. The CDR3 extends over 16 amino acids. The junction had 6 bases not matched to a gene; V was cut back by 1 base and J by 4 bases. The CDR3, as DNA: TGTGCCAGCAGTTTAGAGGGCGGGAGTATCACCGGGGAGCTGTTTTTT. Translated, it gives CASSLEGGSITGELFF.

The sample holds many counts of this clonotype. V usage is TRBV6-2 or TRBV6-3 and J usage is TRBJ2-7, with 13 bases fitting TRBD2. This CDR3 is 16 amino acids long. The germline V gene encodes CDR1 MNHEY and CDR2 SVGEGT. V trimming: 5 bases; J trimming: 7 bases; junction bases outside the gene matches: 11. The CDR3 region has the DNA TGTGCCAGCAGTCCTCCCAGACTAGCGGGAGGAGAAGAGCAGTACGTC. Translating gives CASSPPRLAGGEEQYV.

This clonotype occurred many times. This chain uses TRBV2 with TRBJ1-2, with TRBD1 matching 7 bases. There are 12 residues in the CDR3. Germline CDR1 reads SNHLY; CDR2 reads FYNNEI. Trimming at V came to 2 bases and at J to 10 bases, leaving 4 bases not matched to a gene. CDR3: CASSESQGVYTF. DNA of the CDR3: TGTGCCAGCAGTGAAAGTCAGGGGGTCTACACCTTC.

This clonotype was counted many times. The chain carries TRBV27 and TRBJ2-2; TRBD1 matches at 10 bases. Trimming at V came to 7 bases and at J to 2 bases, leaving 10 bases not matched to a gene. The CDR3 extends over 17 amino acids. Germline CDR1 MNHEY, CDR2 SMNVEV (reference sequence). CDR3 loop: CASINPGTGVNTGELFF. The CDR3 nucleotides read TGTGCCAGCATTAACCCCGGGACAGGGGTAAACACCGGGGAGCTGTTTTTT.